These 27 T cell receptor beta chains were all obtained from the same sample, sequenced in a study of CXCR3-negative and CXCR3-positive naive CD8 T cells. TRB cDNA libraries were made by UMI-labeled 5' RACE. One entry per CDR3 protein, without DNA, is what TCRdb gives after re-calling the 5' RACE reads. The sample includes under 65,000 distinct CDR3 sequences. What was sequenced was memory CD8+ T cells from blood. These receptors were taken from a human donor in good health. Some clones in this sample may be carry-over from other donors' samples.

CDR3 in amino acids: CSVLGDLTSGSSYEQYF. This sequence joins TRBV29-1 and TRBJ2-7; the D call from TCRdb, TRBD2, cannot be confirmed without DNA. CDR3 length: 17 residues. Germline loops: CDR1 SQVTM, CDR2 ANQGSEA.

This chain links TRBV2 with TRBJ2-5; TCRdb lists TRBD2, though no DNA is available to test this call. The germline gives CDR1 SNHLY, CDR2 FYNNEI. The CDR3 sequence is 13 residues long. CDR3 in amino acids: CALSGQTQETQYF.

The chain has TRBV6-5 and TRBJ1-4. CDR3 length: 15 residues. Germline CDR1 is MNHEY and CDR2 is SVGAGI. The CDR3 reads CASKANLATNEKLFF.

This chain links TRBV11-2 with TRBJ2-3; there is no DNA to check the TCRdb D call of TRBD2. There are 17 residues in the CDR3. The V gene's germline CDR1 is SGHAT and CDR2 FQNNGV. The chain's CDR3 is CASRRARASGGRDTQYF.

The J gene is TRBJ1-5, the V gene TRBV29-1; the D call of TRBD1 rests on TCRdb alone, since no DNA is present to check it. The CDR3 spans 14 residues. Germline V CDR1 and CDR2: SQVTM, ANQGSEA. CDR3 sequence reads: CSVEGTDSNQPQHF.

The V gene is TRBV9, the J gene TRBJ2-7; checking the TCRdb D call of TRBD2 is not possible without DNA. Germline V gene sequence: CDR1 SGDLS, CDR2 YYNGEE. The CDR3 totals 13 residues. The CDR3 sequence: CASSPGTLYEQYF.

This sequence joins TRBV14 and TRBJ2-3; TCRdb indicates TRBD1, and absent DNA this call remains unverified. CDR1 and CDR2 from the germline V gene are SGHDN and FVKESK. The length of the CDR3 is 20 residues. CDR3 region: CASSQPKTGVRSGGTDTQYF. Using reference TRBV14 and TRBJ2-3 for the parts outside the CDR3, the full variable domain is EAGVTQFPSHSVIEKGQTVTLRCDPISGHDNLYWYRRVMGKEIKFLLHFVKESKQDESGMPNNRFLAERTGGTYSTLKVQPAELEDSGVYFCASSQPKTGVRSGGTDTQYFGPGTRLTVL.

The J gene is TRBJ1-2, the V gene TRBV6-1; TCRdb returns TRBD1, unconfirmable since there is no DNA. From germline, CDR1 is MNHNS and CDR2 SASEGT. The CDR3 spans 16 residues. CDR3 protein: CASSEEVAQMGYGYTF.

The CDR3 loop reads CASSPPTGGFYEQYF. The V gene is TRBV7-9, the J gene TRBJ2-5; as DNA is missing, the TRBD1 call by TCRdb cannot be tested. The CDR3 runs 15 residues. CDR1 SEHNR and CDR2 FQNEAQ come from the germline V gene (reference sequence).

CDR3: CASSLSSGANVLTF. This chain connects TRBV7-9 to TRBJ2-6. Per the germline V gene, CDR1 is SEHNR and CDR2 is FQNEAQ (reference sequence). The CDR3 length is 14 residues.

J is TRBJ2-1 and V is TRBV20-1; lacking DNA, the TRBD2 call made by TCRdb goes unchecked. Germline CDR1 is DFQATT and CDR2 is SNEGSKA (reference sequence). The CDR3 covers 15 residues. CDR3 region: CSARDDSGAYNEQFF.

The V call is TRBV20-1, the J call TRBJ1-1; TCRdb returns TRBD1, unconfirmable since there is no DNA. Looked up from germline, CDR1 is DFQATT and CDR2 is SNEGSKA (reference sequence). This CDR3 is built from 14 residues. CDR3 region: CSAPTPGPGTEAFF.

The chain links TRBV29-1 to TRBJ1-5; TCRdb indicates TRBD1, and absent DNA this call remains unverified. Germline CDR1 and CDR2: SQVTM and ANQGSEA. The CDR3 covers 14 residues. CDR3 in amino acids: CSTGDSSGGQPQHF.

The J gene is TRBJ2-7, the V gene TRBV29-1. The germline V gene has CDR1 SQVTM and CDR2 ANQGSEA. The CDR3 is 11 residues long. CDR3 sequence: CSVDLDYEQYF.

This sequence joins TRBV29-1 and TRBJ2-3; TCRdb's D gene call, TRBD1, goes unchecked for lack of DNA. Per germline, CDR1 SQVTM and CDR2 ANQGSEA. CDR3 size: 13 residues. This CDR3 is CSVLDPREDTQYF.

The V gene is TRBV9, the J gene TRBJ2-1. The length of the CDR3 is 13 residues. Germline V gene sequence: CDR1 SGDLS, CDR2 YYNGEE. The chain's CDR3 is CASSVGKPNEQFF.

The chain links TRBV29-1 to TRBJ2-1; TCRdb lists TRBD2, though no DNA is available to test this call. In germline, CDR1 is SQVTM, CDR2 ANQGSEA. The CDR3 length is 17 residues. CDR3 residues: CSVEMPLTSGATDEQFF.

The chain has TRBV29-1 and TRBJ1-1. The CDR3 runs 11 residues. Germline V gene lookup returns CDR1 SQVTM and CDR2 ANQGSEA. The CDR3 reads CSVNQNTEAFF.

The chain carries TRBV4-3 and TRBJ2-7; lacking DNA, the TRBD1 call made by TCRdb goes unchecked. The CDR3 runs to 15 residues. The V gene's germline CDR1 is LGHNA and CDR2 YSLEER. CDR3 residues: CASSQGPTGGYEQYF.

CDR3 region: CSAPRGGIFLGTGELFF. The chain is built from TRBV20-1 and TRBJ2-2; TCRdb outputs TRBD1, but without DNA this stays unchecked. This CDR3 is 17 amino acids long. CDR1 is DFQATT, CDR2 SNEGSKA, per germline (reference sequence).

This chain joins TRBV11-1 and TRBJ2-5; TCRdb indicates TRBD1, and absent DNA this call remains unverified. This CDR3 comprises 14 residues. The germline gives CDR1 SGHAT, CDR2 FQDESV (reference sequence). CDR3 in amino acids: CASSRTGLRETQYF.

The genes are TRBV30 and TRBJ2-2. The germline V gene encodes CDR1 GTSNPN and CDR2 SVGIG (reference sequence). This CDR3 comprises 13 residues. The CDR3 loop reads CAWSYLNTGELFF.

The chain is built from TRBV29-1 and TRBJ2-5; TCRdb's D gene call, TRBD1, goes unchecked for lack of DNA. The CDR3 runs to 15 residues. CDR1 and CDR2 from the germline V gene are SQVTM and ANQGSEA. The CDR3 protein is CSVVYRSDMMETQYF.

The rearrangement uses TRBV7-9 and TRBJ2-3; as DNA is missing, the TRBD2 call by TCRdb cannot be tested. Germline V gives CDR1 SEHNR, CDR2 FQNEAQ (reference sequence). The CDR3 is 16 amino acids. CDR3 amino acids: CASSSISGGARDTQYF. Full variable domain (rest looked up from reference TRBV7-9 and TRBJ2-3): DTGVSQNPRHKITKRGQNVTFRCDPISEHNRLYWYRQTLGQGPEFLTYFQNEAQLEKSRLLSDRFSAERPKGSFSTLEIQRTEQGDSAMYLCASSSISGGARDTQYFGPGTRLTVL.

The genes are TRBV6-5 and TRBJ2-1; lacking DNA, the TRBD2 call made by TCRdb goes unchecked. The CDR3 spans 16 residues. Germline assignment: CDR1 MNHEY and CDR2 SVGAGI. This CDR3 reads CASSETGLAGANEQFF.

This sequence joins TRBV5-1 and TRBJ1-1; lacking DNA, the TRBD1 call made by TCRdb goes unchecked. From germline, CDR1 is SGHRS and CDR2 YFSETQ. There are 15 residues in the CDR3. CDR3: CASSFWTGGVTEAFF.

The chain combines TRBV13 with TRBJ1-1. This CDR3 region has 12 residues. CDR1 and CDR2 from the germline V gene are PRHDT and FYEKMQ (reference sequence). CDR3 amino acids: CASSLGPTEAFF.